Included here is one T cell receptor beta chain sequence, with context. What it binds is not known. This sample is drawn from a study of cytomegalovirus exposure and HLA in healthy donors. Study in general: Previous work identified some 120 million unique TCR beta sequences from 150 million to 200 million T cells. Study conclusions and caveats: V- and J-gene trimming of TCR beta was linked (in a later analysis) to a missense DCLRE1C variant. In a later analysis, a genetic analysis reported fewer productive-TCR N-insertions in an Asian-associated ancestry cluster than the cohort average.

In the PCR, 60 Vbeta and 13 Jbeta primers were used. The repertoire was sequenced with immunoSEQ multiplex PCR; TCRdb's copy has only in-frame clones and lacks some. Counted here are 150,000 or so clones, approximately 80% occurring once; the ten biggest clones make up about 1.5%. V was pared by 2 bases and J by 5 bases, with 7 bases of the junction left unmatched. In germline, CDR1 is SEHNR, CDR2 FQNEAQ (reference sequence). This CDR3 region has 15 residues. Sample: PBMCs. This TCR was sampled from a man aged 25 to 45 in good health and CMV-seropositive. V usage is TRBV7-9 and J usage is TRBJ2-7; 9 nucleotides align to TRBD2. CDR3 DNA: TGTGCCAGCAGCTTAAGGTCTAGCGGGAAGAACGAGCAGTACTTC. Protein product: CASSLRSSGKNEQYF.